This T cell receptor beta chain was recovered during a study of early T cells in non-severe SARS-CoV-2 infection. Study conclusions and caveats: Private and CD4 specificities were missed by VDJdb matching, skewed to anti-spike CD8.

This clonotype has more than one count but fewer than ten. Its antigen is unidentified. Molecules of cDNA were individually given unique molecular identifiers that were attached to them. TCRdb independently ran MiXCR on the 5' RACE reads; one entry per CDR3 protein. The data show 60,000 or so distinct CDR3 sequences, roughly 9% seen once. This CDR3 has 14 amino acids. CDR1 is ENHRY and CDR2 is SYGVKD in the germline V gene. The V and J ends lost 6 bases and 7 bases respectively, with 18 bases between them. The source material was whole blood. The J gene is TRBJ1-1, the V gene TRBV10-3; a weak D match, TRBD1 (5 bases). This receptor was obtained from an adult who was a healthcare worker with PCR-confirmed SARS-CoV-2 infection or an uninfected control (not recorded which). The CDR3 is CAISTGGPALEAFF. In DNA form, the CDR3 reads TGTGCCATCAGCACAGGAGGTCCGGCACTTGAAGCTTTCTTT.